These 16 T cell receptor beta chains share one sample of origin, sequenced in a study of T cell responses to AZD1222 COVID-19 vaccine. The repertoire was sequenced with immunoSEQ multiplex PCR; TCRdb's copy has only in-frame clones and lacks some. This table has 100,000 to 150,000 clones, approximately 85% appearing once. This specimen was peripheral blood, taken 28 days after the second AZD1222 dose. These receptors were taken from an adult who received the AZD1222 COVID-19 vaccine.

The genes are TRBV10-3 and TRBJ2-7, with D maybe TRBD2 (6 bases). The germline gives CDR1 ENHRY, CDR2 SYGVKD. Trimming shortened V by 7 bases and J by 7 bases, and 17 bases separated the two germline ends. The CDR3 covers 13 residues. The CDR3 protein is CAIKELPREEQYF. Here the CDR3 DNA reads TGTGCCATCAAAGAACTCCCGCGGGAAGAGCAGTACTTC.

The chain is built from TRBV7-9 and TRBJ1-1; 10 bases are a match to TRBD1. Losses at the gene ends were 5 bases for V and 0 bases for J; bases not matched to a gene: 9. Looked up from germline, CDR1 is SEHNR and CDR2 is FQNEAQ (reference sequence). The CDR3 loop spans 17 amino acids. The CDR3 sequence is CASSPYGDRGLNTEAFF. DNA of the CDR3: TGTGCCAGCAGCCCTTACGGGGACAGGGGACTGAACACTGAAGCTTTCTTT. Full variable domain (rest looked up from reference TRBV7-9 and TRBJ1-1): DTGVSQNPRHKITKRGQNVTFRCDPISEHNRLYWYRQTLGQGPEFLTYFQNEAQLEKSRLLSDRFSAERPKGSFSTLEIQRTEQGDSAMYLCASSPYGDRGLNTEAFFGQGTRLTVV.

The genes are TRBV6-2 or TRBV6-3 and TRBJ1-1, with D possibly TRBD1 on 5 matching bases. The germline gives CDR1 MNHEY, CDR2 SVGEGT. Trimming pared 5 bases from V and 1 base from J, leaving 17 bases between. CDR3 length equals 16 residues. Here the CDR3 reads CASSAYNRGPNTEAFF. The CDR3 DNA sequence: TGTGCCAGCAGTGCCTACAACCGGGGCCCGAACACTGAAGCTTTCTTT.

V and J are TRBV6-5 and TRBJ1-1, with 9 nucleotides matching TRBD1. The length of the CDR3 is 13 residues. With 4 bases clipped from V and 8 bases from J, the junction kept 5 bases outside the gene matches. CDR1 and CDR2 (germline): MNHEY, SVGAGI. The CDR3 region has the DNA TGTGCCAGCAGTTTCCCGGGACAGGGAGAAGCTTTCTTT. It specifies CASSFPGQGEAFF.

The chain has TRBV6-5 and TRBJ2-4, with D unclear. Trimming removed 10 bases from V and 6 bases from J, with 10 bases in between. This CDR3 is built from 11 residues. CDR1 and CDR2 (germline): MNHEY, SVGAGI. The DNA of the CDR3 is TGTGCCACACAGACCCGAAACATTCAGTACTTC. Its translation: CATQTRNIQYF.

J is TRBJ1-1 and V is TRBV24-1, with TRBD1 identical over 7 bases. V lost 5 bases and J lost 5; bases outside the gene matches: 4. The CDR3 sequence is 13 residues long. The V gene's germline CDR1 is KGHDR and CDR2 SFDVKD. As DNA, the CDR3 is TGTGCCACCAGTGGCCACAGGGGAACTGAAGCTTTCTTT. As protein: CATSGHRGTEAFF.

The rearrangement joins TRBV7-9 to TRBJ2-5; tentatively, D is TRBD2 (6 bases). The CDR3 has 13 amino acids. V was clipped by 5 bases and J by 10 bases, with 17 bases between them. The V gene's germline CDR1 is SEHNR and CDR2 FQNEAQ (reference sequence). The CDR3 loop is CASSRERAGDQYF. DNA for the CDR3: TGTGCCAGCAGCCGGGAGAGGGCGGGCGACCAGTACTTC.

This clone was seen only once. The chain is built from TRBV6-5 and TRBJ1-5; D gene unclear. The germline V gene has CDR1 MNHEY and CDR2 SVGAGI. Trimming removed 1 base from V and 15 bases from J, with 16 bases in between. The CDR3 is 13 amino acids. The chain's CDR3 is CASSYFGGQAWHF. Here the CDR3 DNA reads TGTGCCAGCAGTTACTTCGGTGGGCAGGCCTGGCATTTT.

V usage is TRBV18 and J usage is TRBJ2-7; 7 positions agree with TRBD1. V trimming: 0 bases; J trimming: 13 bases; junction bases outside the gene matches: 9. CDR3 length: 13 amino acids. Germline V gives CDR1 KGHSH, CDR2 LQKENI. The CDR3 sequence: CASSPPIITGAYF. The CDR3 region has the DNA TGTGCCAGCTCACCACCTATTATTACAGGGGCATACTTC.

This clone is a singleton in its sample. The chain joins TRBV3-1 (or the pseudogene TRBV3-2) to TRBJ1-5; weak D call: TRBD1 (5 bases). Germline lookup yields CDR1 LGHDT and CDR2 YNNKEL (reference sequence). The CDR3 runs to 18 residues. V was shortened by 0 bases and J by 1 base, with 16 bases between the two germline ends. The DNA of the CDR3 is TGTGCCAGCAGCCAAGAAAGGGGTCCCTGGGGCAGCAATCAGCCCCAGCATTTT. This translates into CASSQERGPWGSNQPQHF.

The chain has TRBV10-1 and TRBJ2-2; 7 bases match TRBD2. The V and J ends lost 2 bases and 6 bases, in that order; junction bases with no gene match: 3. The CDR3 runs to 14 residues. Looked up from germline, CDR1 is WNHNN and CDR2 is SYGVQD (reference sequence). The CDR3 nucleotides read TGCGCCAGCAGTGAGCGGGGGGTGGCCGGGGAGCTGTTTTTT. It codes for CASSERGVAGELFF.

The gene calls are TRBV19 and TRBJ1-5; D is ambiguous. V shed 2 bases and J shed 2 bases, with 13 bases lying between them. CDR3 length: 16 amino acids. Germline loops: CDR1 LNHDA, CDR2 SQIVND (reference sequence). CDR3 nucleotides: TGTGCCAGTAGTATAATAGGCCAAGCTGGCAATCAGCCCCAGCATTTT. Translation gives CASSIIGQAGNQPQHF.

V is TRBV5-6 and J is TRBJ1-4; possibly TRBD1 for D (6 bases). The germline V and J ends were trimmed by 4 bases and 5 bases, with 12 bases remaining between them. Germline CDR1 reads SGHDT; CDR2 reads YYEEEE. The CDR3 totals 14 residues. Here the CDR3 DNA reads TGTGCCAGCAGCCCCGGACAGAAAAATGAAAAACTGTTTTTT. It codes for CASSPGQKNEKLFF.

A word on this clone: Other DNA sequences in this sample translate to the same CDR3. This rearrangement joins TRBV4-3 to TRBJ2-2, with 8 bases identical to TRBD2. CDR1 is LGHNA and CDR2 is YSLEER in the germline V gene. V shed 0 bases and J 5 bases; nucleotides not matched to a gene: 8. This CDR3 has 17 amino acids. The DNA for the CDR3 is TGCGCCAGCAGCCAAGAGGTATTAGCGGGGCGGACCGGGGAGCTGTTTTTT. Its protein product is CASSQEVLAGRTGELFF.

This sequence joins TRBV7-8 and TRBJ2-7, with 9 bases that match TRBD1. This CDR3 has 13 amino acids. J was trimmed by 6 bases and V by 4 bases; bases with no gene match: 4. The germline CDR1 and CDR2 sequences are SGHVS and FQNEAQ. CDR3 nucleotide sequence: TGTGCCAGCAGCTCGGACAGGGGCATCGAGCAGTACTTC. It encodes CASSSDRGIEQYF.

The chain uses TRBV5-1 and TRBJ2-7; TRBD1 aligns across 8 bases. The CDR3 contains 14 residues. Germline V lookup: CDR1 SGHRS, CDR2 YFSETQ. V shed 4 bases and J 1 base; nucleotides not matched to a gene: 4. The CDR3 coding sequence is TGCGCCAGCAGCCACGGACAGGGATCCTACGAGCAGTACTTC. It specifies CASSHGQGSYEQYF.